This T cell receptor beta chain was sequenced for a study of shared clonotypes between healthy human individuals. This clone was seen repeatedly, ten times or more. This sample includes further DNA sequences coding for the same CDR3. The method was immunoSEQ multiplex PCR; TCRdb's version includes in-frame clones alone and lacks a portion of them. The table includes under 600,000 clones, around 76% detected once. The CDR3 is made up of 13 amino acids. V was trimmed by 3 bases and J by 2 bases, leaving 7 bases between them. Germline V gene lookup returns CDR1 MDHEN and CDR2 SYDVKM. The chain recombines TRBV28 with TRBJ2-5; no definite D call. The clonotype originates from a middle-aged woman in good health. Some clones in this sample may be carry-over from other donors' samples. Sequences were obtained from PBMCs. The CDR3 region is CASSFERQETQYF. In DNA, the CDR3 is TGTGCCAGCAGTTTCGAGAGACAAGAGACCCAGTACTTC.